A selection of T cell receptor beta chains follows, all from one sample in a study of T cell responses to AZD1222 COVID-19 vaccine. TCRdb's table, derived via immunoSEQ multiplex PCR, lists solely in-frame clones and lacks some. This table holds around 180,000 clones, almost 95% found once. The input for sequencing was peripheral blood, taken on day 0 of AZD1222 vaccination. Source of these receptors: an adult in good health. Both conserved end residues are part of each CDR3. The order of the fields is V gene, J gene, D gene, clone size, CDR3 DNA, CDR3 protein. A D gene is named only where the DNA matches it firmly. The listing skips clone size in some rows; elsewhere it reads once, few, many or a size class.

TRBV12-3/TRBV12-4	TRBJ2-1	TRBD2	-	TGTGCCAGCAGTGGGTCTAGCGGGAGTCGACAGTTCTTC	CASSGSSGSRQFF
TRBV29-1	TRBJ1-3	TRBD1	-	TGCAGCGCCCCACCGGGACAGGGGACTGGAAACACCATATATTTT	CSAPPGQGTGNTIYF
TRBV13	TRBJ2-1	-	-	TGTGCCAGCAGCCCCCTGAGAGGCGGGAATGAGCAGTTCTTC	CASSPLRGGNEQFF
TRBV20-1	TRBJ1-6	-	-	TGCAGTGCTAGTGATGTCGGGGAGAGGGATGCCCTCCACTTT	CSASDVGERDALHF
TRBV18	TRBJ2-5	-	-	TGTGCCAGCTCACCAATATCCGAGACCCAGTACTTC	CASSPISETQYF
TRBV5-6	TRBJ1-2	TRBD1	-	TGTGCCAGCAGCTTGGACAGGGGAAAGGGCTATGGCTACACCTTC	CASSLDRGKGYGYTF
TRBV13	TRBJ1-6	TRBD1	-	TGTGCCAGCAGCCAGTCCCAACAGGGGGCCTATAATTCACCCCTCCACTTT	CASSQSQQGAYNSPLHF
TRBV28	TRBJ2-7	-	-	TGTGCCAGCAGTCCCAGCGGGTACGAGCAGTACTTC	CASSPSGYEQYF
TRBV6-5	TRBJ2-1	-	once	TGTGCCAGCAGCTCTCAGGGGCGGATAAACAATGAGCAGTTCTTC	CASSSQGRINNEQFF
TRBV7-2	TRBJ2-5	-	-	TGTGCCAGCAGCCCACAGCAAGAGACCCAGTACTTC	CASSPQQETQYF
TRBV3-1/TRBV3-2	TRBJ2-1	TRBD2	-	TGTGCCAGCAGCCAGGGACTAGCGGCTGAGTTCTTC	CASSQGLAAEFF
TRBV7-2	TRBJ2-5	-	-	TGTGCCAGCAGCTCACCCTTAAGCCCGCAGACCCAGTACTTC	CASSSPLSPQTQYF
TRBV9	TRBJ1-2	-	-	TGTGCCAGCAGCACCCGTCCTGATGGCTACACCTTC	CASSTRPDGYTF
TRBV6-1	TRBJ1-1	-	-	TGTGCCAGCAGTGAATCCGGAAAGGCCTTCTTT	CASSESGKAFF
TRBV11-2	TRBJ1-4	TRBD1	-	TGTGCCAGCAGCTCCTACAGGGGTGCAACTAATGAAAAACTGTTTTTT	CASSSYRGATNEKLFF
TRBV4-3	TRBJ2-7	TRBD1	once	TGCGCCAGCAGCAGACGACAGGGGGGATCGGACGAGCAGTACTTC	CASSRRQGGSDEQYF
TRBV5-1	TRBJ2-5	-	-	TGCGCCAGCAGCTTCAGGGGCCAGGAGGAGACCCAGTACTTC	CASSFRGQEETQYF
TRBV19	TRBJ1-1	-	-	TGTGCCAGTAGTACCCCCGGCGTAGGGAGGAACACTGAAGCTTTCTTT	CASSTPGVGRNTEAFF
TRBV27	TRBJ2-3	-	few	TGTGCCAGCTTTGGAGATACGCAGTATTTT	CASFGDTQYF
TRBV9	TRBJ2-1	-	-	-	CASSVVPRDFGNEQFF
TRBV28	TRBJ2-7	-	-	TGTGCCAGCAGTCCCTTGATTGGCGAGCAGTACTTC	CASSPLIGEQYF
TRBV4-1	TRBJ2-7	-	-	TGCGCCAGCAGCCCGTTGGGCGGTGTCTTCTACGAGCAGTACTTC	CASSPLGGVFYEQYF
TRBV28	TRBJ1-5	TRBD1	-	TGTGCCAGCGCGGGGGGAGGGGGCGCTCGCAATCAGCCCCAGCATTTT	CASAGGGGARNQPQHF
TRBV24-1	TRBJ2-5	-	-	TGTGCCACCAGACCAACAGGAACGGAGACCCAGTACTTC	CATRPTGTETQYF
TRBV20-1	TRBJ1-5	-	once	TGCAGTGCTAGTCCTGACGTCGTGAGGGGTAATCAGCCCCAGCATTTT	CSASPDVVRGNQPQHF